A selection of T cell receptor beta chains follows, all from one sample in a study of T cell changes during pregnancy in multiple sclerosis. Using immunoSEQ multiplex PCR, the repertoire was profiled, and TCRdb retains in-frame clones only, with some absent. In the table there are about 31,000 clones, 88% of which are singletons. The sample in question was CD4+ T cells from peripheral blood mononuclear cells, obtained in the first trimester of pregnancy. These receptors were taken from a female donor in good health, enrolled as a control in a pregnancy study. CDR3s include the opening cysteine and the closing phenylalanine or tryptophan. Fields, in order: CDR3 protein, J gene, V gene.

cdr3_aa: CASSVLLGTASNQPQHF
j_call: TRBJ1-5
v_call: TRBV19

cdr3_aa: CASSQDRETYEQYF
j_call: TRBJ2-7
v_call: TRBV19

cdr3_aa: CASSLRVYGEQYF
j_call: TRBJ2-7
v_call: TRBV7-6

cdr3_aa: CASRNSGMKTGELFF
j_call: TRBJ2-2
v_call: TRBV6-6

cdr3_aa: CASSPLAITYNEQFF
j_call: TRBJ2-1
v_call: TRBV4-1

cdr3_aa: CASSRGAVSGANVLTF
j_call: TRBJ2-6
v_call: TRBV7-2

cdr3_aa: CASSHPGQGNTDTQYF
j_call: TRBJ2-3
v_call: TRBV4-2

cdr3_aa: CASSGLPGQAFFGVTLHF
j_call: TRBJ1-6
v_call: TRBV7-2

cdr3_aa: CASRGQMNNQPQHF
j_call: TRBJ1-5
v_call: TRBV19

cdr3_aa: CASSPSGEAWGTQYF
j_call: TRBJ2-5
v_call: TRBV7-3

cdr3_aa: CASSFSQQGYNSPLHF
j_call: TRBJ1-6
v_call: TRBV5-6

cdr3_aa: CASSPRDYTIYF
j_call: TRBJ1-3
v_call: TRBV11-3

cdr3_aa: CASIIGQGSPYEQYF
j_call: TRBJ2-7
v_call: TRBV7-2

cdr3_aa: CASSSTRDSNYGYTF
j_call: TRBJ1-2
v_call: TRBV7-9

cdr3_aa: CASIQGAYGYTF
j_call: TRBJ1-2
v_call: TRBV7-2

cdr3_aa: CASSVGSSGNTIYF
j_call: TRBJ1-3
v_call: TRBV9

cdr3_aa: CASSLPTSGEQETQYF
j_call: TRBJ2-5
v_call: TRBV5-6

cdr3_aa: CASSTDSNQPQHF
j_call: TRBJ1-5
v_call: TRBV2

cdr3_aa: CASSYGGKYGYTF
j_call: TRBJ1-2
v_call: TRBV6-5

cdr3_aa: CASGLEAGTGGAYYGYTF
j_call: TRBJ1-2
v_call: TRBV12-5

cdr3_aa: CASSLERVQPQHF
j_call: TRBJ1-5
v_call: TRBV5-8

cdr3_aa: CASSAQGFNYGYTF
j_call: TRBJ1-2
v_call: TRBV2

cdr3_aa: CASSAGGAVLEAFF
j_call: TRBJ1-1
v_call: TRBV14